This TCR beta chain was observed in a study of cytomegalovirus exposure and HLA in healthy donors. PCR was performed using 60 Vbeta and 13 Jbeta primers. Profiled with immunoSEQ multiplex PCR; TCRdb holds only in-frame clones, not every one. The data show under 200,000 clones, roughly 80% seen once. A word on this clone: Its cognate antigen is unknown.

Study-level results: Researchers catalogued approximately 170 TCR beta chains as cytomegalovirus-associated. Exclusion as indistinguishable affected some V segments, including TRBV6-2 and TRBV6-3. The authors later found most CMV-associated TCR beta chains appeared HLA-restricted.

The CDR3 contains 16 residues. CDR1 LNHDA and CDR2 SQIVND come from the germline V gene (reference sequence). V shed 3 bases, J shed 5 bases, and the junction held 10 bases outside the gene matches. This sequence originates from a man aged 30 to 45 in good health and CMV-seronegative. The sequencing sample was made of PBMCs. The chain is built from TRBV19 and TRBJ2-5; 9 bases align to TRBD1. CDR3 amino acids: CASSIGPGTGRETQYF. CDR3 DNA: TGTGCCAGTAGTATTGGTCCCGGGACAGGGCGGGAGACCCAGTACTTC.